This TCR beta chain is drawn from a study of shared clonotypes between healthy human individuals. Points from the study as a whole: Investigators expected sequencing depth to affect clonotype sharing among donors.

Trimming stripped 5 bases from V and 8 bases from J, with 21 bases between. Germline V CDR1 and CDR2: SEHNR, FQNEAQ (reference sequence). This CDR3 has 15 residues. On this clone itself: Its specificity is unknown.

The run depth of the assay was deep. Only in-frame clones appear in the TCRdb table, and some are missing; sequencing was by immunoSEQ multiplex PCR. The sample contains 2 million to 2.5 million clones, 80% to 95% of which appear only once. The clonotype comes from a man aged 18 to 30 in good health. Some clones in this sample may be carry-over from other donors' samples. The source material was naive CD4+ T cells from PBMCs. Subset noted: CD45RA+ positively selected. This rearrangement joins TRBV7-9 to TRBJ1-2; no clear D. This CDR3 is CASSSRSVGVSGYTF. The CDR3 DNA reads TGTGCCAGCAGCAGCCGAAGTGTGGGAGTTTCAGGCTACACCTTC.